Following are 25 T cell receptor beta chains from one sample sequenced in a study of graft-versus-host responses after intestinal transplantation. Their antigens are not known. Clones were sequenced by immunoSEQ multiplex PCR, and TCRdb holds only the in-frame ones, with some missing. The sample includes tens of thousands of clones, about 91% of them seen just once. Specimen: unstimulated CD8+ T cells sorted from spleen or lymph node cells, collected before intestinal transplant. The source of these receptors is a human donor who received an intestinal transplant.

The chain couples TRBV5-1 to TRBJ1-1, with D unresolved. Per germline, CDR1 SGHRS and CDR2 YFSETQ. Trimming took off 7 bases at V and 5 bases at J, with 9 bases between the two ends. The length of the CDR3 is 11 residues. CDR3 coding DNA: TGCGCCAGCCGTTCCGGGACTGAAGCTTTCTTT. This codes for CASRSGTEAFF.

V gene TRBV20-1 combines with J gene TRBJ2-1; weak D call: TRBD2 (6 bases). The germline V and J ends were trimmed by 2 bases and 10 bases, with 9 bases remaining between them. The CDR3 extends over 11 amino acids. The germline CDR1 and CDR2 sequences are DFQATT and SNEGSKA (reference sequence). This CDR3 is CSARKGGEQFF. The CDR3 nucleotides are TGCAGTGCTAGAAAGGGAGGCGAGCAGTTCTTC.

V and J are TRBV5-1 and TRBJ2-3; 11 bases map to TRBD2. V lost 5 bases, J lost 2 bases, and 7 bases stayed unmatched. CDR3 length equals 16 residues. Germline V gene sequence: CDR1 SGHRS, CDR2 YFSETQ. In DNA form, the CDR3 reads TGCGCCAGCAGGACCGCTAGCGGGAGGTCCACAGATACGCAGTATTTT. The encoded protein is CASRTASGRSTDTQYF.

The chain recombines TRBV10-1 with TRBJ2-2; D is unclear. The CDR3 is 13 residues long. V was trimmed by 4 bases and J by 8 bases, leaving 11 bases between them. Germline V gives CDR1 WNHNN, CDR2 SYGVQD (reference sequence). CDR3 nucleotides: TGCGCCAGCAGTGCCGCCGGGTCTGGGGAGCTGTTTTTT. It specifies CASSAAGSGELFF.

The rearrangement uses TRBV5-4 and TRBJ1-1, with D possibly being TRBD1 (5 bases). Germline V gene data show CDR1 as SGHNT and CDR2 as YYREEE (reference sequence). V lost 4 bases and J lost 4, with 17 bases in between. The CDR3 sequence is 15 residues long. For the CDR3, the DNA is TGTGCCAGCAGCGCACCGGGGCCTAGCGGCACTGAAGCTTTCTTT. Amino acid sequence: CASSAPGPSGTEAFF. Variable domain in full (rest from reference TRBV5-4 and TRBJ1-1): ETGVTQSPTHLIKTRGQQVTLRCSSQSGHNTVSWYQQALGQGPQFIFQYYREEENGRGNFPPRFSGLQFPNYSSELNVNALELDDSALYLCASSAPGPSGTEAFFGQGTRLTVV.

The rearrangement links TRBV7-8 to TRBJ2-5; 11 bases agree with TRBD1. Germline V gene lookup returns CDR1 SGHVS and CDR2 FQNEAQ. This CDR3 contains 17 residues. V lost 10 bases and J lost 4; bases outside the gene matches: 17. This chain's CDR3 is CATIRSGQGAFRETQYF. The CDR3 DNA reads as TGTGCCACAATCCGAAGCGGACAGGGGGCGTTCCGAGAGACCCAGTACTTC. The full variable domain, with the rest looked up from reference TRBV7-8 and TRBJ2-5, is GAGVSQSPRYKVAKRGQDVALRCDPISGHVSLFWYQQALGQGPEFLTYFQNEAQLDKSGLPSDRFFAERPEGSVSTLKIQRTQQEDSAVYLCATIRSGQGAFRETQYFGPGTRLLVL.

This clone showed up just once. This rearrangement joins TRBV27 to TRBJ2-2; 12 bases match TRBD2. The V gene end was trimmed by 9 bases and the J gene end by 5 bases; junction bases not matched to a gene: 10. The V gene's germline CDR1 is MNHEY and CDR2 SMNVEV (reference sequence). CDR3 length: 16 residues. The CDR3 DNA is TGTGCCAGTGGAGGACCAACTAGCGGGGGGACCGGGGAGCTGTTTTTT. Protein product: CASGGPTSGGTGELFF.

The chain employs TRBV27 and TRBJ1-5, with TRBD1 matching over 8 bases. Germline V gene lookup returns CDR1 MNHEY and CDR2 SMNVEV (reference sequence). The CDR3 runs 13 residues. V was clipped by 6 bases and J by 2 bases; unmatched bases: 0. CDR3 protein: CASRQGGNQPQHF. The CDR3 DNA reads TGTGCCAGCAGACAGGGGGGCAATCAGCCCCAGCATTTT.

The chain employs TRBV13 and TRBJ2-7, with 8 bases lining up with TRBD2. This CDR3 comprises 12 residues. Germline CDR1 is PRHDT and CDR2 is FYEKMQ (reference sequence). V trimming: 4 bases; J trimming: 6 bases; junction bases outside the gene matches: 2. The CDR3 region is CASSYGRGEQYF. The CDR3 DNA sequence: TGTGCCAGCAGCTACGGGAGGGGCGAGCAGTACTTC.

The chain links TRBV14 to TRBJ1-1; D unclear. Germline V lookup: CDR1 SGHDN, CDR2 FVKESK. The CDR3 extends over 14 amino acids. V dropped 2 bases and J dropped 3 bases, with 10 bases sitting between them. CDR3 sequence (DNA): TGTGCCAGCAGCCAATGGACGGAGGACACTGAAGCTTTCTTT. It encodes CASSQWTEDTEAFF.

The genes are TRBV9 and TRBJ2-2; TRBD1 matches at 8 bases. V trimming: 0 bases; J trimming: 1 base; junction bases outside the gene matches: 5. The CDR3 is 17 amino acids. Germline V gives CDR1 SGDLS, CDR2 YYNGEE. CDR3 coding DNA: TGTGCCAGCAGCGTAGCCCCCGGGACAGGGAACACCGGGGAGCTGTTTTTT. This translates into CASSVAPGTGNTGELFF.

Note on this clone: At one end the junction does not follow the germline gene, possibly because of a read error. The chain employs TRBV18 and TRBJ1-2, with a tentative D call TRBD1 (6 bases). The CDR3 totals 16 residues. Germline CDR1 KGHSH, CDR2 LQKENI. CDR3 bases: TGTGCCAGCTCCCCACCCCGAGGACAGACAAACTATGGCTACACCTTC. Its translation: CASSPPRGQTNYGYTF.

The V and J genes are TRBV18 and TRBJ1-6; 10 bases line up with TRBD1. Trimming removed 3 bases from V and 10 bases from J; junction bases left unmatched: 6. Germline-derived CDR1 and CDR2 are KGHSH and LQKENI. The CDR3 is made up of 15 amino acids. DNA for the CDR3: TGTGCCAGCTCACCCGACAGGGGGCCGGTATCACCCCTCCACTTT. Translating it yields CASSPDRGPVSPLHF.

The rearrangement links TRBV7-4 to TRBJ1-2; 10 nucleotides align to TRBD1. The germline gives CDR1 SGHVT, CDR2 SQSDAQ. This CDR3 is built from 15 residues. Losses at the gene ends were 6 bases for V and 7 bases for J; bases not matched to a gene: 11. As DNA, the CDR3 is TGTGCCAGCAGACTTGAGGGGGACAGGGGTCTTGGCTACACCTTC. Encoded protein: CASRLEGDRGLGYTF.

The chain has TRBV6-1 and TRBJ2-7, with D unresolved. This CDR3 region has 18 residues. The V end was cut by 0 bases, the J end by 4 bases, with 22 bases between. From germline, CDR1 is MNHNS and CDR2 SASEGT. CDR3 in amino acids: CASSEARRLGGGVYEQYF. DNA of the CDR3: TGTGCCAGCAGTGAAGCGCGTCGATTAGGCGGTGGAGTATACGAGCAGTACTTC.

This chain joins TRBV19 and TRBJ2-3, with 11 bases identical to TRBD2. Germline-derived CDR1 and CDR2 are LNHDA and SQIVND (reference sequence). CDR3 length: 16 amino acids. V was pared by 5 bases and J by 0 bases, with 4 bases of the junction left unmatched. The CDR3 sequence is CASSASSGGSTDTQYF. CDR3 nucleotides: TGTGCCAGTAGTGCCTCTAGCGGGGGGAGCACAGATACGCAGTATTTT.

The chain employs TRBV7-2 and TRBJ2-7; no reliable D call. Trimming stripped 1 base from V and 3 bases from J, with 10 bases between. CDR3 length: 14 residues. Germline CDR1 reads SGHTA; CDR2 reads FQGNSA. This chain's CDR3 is CASSLGLGDYEQYF. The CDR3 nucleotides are TGTGCCAGCAGCTTAGGTCTCGGTGACTACGAGCAGTACTTC.

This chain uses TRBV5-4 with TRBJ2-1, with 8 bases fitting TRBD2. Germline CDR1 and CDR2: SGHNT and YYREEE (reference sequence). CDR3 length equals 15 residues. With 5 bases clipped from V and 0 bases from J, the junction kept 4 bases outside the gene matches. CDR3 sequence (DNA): TGTGCCAGCAGACTAGCGGAGGGCTCCTACAATGAGCAGTTCTTC. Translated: CASRLAEGSYNEQFF.

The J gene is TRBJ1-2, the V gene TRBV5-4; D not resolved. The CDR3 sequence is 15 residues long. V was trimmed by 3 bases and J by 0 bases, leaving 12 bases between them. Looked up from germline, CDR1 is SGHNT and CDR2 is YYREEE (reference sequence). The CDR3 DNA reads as TGTGCCAGCAGCTATACACCCGTTGCTAACTATGGCTACACCTTC. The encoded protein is CASSYTPVANYGYTF. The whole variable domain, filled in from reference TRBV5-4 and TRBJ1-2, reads ETGVTQSPTHLIKTRGQQVTLRCSSQSGHNTVSWYQQALGQGPQFIFQYYREEENGRGNFPPRFSGLQFPNYSSELNVNALELDDSALYLCASSYTPVANYGYTFGSGTRLTVV.

CDR3 sequence: CASSLNPGGNQPQHF. For the CDR3, the DNA is TGCGCCAGCAGCTTGAATCCTGGAGGCAATCAGCCCCAGCATTTT. The chain joins TRBV5-1 to TRBJ1-5; D is unclear. The CDR3 is 15 residues long. V lost 1 base and J lost 2, with 10 bases in between. Germline V CDR1 and CDR2: SGHRS, YFSETQ.

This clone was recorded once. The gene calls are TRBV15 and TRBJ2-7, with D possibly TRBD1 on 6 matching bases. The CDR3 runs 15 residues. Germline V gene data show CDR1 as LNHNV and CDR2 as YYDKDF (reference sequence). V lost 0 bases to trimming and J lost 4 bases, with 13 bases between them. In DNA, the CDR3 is TGTGCCACCAGCAGAGAACAGGGAAGTAGATACGAGCAGTACTTC. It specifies CATSREQGSRYEQYF. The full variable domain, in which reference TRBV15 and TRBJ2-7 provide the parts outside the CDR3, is DAMVIQNPRYQVTQFGKPVTLSCSQTLNHNVMYWYQQKSSQAPKLLFHYYDKDFNNEADTPDNFQSRRPNTSFCFLDIRSPGLGDTAMYLCATSREQGSRYEQYFGPGTRLTVT.

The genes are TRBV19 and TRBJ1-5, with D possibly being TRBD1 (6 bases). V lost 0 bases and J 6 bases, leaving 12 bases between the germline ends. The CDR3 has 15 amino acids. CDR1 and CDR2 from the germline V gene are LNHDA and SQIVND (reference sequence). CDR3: CASSIDSTGTQPQHF. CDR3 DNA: TGTGCCAGTAGTATAGACTCTACAGGGACTCAGCCCCAGCATTTT.

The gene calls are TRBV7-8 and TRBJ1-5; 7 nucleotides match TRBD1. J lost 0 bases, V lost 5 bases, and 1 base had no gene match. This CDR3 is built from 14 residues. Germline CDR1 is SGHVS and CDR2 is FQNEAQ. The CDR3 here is CASSRQGSNQPQHF. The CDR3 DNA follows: TGTGCCAGCAGCCGACAGGGTAGCAATCAGCCCCAGCATTTT.

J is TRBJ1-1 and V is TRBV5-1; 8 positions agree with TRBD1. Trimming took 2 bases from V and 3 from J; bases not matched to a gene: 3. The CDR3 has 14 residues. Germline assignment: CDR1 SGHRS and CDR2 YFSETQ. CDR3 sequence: CASSLETGDTEAFF. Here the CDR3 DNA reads TGCGCCAGCAGCTTAGAGACAGGGGACACTGAAGCTTTCTTT.

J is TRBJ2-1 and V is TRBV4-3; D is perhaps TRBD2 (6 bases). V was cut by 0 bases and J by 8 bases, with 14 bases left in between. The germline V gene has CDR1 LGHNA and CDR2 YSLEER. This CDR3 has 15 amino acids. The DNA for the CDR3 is TGCGCCAGCAGCCAAGATGGGGCGGGAAGGGATGAGCAGTTCTTC. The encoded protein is CASSQDGAGRDEQFF.